Listed below are T cell receptor beta chains from one sample, sequenced in a study of cytomegalovirus exposure and HLA in healthy donors. Some clones are missing from TCRdb's copy, which holds only in-frame ones; the method was immunoSEQ multiplex PCR. The table includes about 76,000 clones, roughly 94% detected once. Material: PBMCs. These receptors originate from a woman under 30 in good health and CMV-seronegative. The CDR3 runs from the conserved cysteine through the conserved F or W. The D gene is left open where the match is weak. A row's size may be missing; if present it is once, few, many or a size class.

.	.	TRBV10-3	TRBJ2-2	TGTGCCATCAGTGATGCCGGGTCCGGGGAGCTGTTTTTT	CAISDAGSGELFF
TRBD2	.	TRBV7-2	TRBJ2-1	TGTGCCAGCAGCTTAGCGGCGGGGGGCTCCTACAATGAGCAGTTCTTC	CASSLAAGGSYNEQFF
TRBD2	.	TRBV11-2	TRBJ2-3	TGTGCCAGCAGCTTGACTAGCGGGGGGGCGGGAACGCAGTATTTT	CASSLTSGGAGTQYF
.	.	TRBV5-8	TRBJ1-2	TGTGCCAGCAGCTTCACCCGTCGCGGGACGGGGAACTATGGCTACACCTTC	CASSFTRRGTGNYGYTF
TRBD1	.	TRBV9	TRBJ2-1	TGTGCCAGCAGCGTAAGGGACAGGGCCTTGAATGAGCAGTTCTTC	CASSVRDRALNEQFF
.	.	TRBV9	TRBJ2-7	TGTGCCAGCAGCGTAGGTTCCAGGGCCGACGAGCAGTACTTC	CASSVGSRADEQYF
TRBD1	.	TRBV28	TRBJ1-2	TGTGCCAGCAGTCAGACAGGGGATGGCTACACCTTC	CASSQTGDGYTF
TRBD1	once	TRBV6-5	TRBJ1-2	TGTGCCAGCAGCCCGACAGGGGACTATGGCTACACCTTC	CASSPTGDYGYTF
.	.	TRBV5-6	TRBJ2-4	TGTGCCAGCAGCTTATGGGGGGACGTCATTCAGTACTTC	CASSLWGDVIQYF
.	.	TRBV9	TRBJ2-6	TGTGCCCAGGAGGGGATAGCTGGGGCCAACGTCCTGACTTTC	CAQEGIAGANVLTF